This TCR beta chain was sequenced during a study of vaccination and CD4 T cells after COVID-19. Sequencing of cultured CD4+ T cell DNA used the Oncomine TCR Beta short-read assay. TCRdb re-derived calls from the PCR reads in MiXCR, one entry per CDR3 protein. The table lists 7,000 to 9,500 distinct CDR3 sequences, about three fifths of them singletons. Stated treatment: approximately nine-day PBMC culture with coronavirus spike peptide pools or control peptides (ViraFEST assay). A note on this clonotype: As yet, its antigen is unknown.

In germline, CDR1 is SGHVS, CDR2 FQNEAQ. The CDR3 loop spans 16 amino acids. V lost 1 base and J lost 2; bases outside the gene matches: 5. J is TRBJ2-7 and V is TRBV7-8; 10 bases are a match to TRBD2. Source material: CD4+ T cells from blood, cultured in vitro. The receptor comes from a human donor who had recovered from COVID-19. In nucleotides, the CDR3 is TGTGCCAGCAGCTTAGGATCTAGCGGGGGAGCCTACGAGCAGTACTTC. It encodes CASSLGSSGGAYEQYF. Supplemented by reference TRBV7-8 and TRBJ2-7, the full variable domain reads GAGVSQSPRYKVAKRGQDVALRCDPISGHVSLFWYQQALGQGPEFLTYFQNEAQLDKSGLPSDRFFAERPEGSVSTLKIQRTQQEDSAVYLCASSLGSSGGAYEQYFGPGTRLTVT.